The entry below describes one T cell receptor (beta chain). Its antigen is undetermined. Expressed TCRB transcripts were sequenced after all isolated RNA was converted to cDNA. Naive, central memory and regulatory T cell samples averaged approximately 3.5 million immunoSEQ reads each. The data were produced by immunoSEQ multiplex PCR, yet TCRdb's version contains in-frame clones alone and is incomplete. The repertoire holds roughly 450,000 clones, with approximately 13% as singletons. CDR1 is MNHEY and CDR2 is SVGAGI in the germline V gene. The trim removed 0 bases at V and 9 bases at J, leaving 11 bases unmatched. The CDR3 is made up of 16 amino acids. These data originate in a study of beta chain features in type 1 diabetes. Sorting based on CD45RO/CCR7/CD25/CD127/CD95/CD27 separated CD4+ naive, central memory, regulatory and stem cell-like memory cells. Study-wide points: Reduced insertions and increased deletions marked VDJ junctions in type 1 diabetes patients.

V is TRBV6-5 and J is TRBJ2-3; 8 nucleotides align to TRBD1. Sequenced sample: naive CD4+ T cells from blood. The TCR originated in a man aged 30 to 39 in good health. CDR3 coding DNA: TGTGCCAGCAGTTACTCCGCATTTAGGACAGGGCCCACGCAGTATTTT. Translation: CASSYSAFRTGPTQYF.